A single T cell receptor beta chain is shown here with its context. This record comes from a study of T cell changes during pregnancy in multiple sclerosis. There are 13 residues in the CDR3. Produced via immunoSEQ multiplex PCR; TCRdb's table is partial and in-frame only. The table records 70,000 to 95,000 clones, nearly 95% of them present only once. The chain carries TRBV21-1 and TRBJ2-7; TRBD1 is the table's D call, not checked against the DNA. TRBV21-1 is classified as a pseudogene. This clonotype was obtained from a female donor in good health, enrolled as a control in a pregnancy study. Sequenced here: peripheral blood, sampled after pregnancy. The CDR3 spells CASTRDTTYEQYF. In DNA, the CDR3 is TGTGCCAGCACCCGGGACACTACCTACGAGCAGTACTTC.